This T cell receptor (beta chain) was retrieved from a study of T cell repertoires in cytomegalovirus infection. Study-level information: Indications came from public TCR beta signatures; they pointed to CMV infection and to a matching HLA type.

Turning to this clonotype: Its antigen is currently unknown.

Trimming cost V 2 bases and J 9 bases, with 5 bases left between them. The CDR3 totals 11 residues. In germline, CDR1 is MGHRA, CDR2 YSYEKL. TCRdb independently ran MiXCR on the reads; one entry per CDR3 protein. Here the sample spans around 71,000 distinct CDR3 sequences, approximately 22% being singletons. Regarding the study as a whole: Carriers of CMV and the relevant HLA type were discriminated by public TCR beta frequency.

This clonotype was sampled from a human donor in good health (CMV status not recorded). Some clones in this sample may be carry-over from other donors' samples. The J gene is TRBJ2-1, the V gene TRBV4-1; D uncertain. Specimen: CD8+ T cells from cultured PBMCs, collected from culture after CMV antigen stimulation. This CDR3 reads CASSQYGEQFF. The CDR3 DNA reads TGCGCCAGCAGCCAATACGGTGAGCAGTTCTTC.